The 6 T cell receptor beta chains listed next were all sequenced from one sample in a study of T cells in Graves' hyperthyroidism and ophthalmopathy. Researchers amplified the TCR beta CDR3 regions from RNA transcripts. RT-PCR in the first round (using the HTBI primer set) targeted the TCR CDR3. TCRdb reanalysed the multiplex PCR reads using MiXCR and keeps one entry per CDR3 protein. The data hold approximately 530,000 distinct CDR3 sequences, with just under 20% observed a single time. The specimen sequenced was blood. These receptors were collected from a man aged 35 to 55 with Graves' ophthalmopathy.

This clonotype was found a few times. An end of the junction does not agree with germline; a read error may underlie this. This chain connects TRBV20-1 to TRBJ2-2; 8 nucleotides agree with TRBD2. The CDR3 is 14 amino acids. Germline-derived CDR1 and CDR2 are DFQATT and SNEGSKA (reference sequence). The CDR3 region is CRASRAGVAGELFF. The DNA for the CDR3 is TGCAGGGCTAGTCGAGCGGGAGTAGCGGGGGAGCTGTTTTTT.

This clonotype was seen only a few times. V usage is TRBV28 and J usage is TRBJ2-3; D is ambiguous. The CDR3 spans 14 residues. The germline V gene has CDR1 MDHEN and CDR2 SYDVKM. V was pared by 7 bases and J by 2 bases, with 13 bases between. The CDR3 DNA follows: TGTGCCAGCAAAGGCAGGAGAGACACAGATACGCAGTATTTT. Its protein is CASKGRRDTDTQYF.

Turning to this clonotype: One end of the junction fails to match germline, which may point to a read error. The genes are TRBV5-1 and TRBJ2-3, with D uncertain. The CDR3 consists of 14 residues. Germline loops: CDR1 SGHRS, CDR2 YFSETQ. The CDR3 DNA reads TGTGCCAGCAGCGTAGGTAGGGTTGGAGATACGCGGTATTTT. Translation gives CASSVGRVGDTRYF.

This clonotype was picked up many times. The chain is built from TRBV30 and TRBJ1-2; perhaps TRBD1 as D (5 bases). V was clipped by 7 bases and J by 14 bases, with 17 bases between them. CDR3 length: 10 amino acids. CDR1 and CDR2 from the germline V gene are GTSNPN and SVGIG (reference sequence). The CDR3 region has the DNA TGTGCCTCTCGGGGCTCCCGCGCGACCTTC. Its translation: CASRGSRATF.

This clonotype came up a few times. The chain joins TRBV6-1 to TRBJ1-3, with TRBD1 as a possible D gene (6 bases). The CDR3 consists of 17 residues. Trimming removed 0 bases at V and 4 bases at J, with 16 bases between. CDR1 MNHNS and CDR2 SASEGT come from the germline V gene. The CDR3 bases are TGTGCCAGCAGTGAAGCGTTAAGGACAGCGTCGGGAAACACCATATATTTT. This encodes CASSEALRTASGNTIYF.

The table lists this clonotype with many counts. This chain links TRBV11-2 with TRBJ2-1, with a tentative D call TRBD2 (7 bases). The V and J ends lost 5 bases and 5 bases respectively, with 16 bases between them. Germline loops: CDR1 SGHAT, CDR2 FQNNGV. This CDR3 contains 15 residues. The CDR3 protein is CASSRGARPDNEQFF. The CDR3 DNA sequence: TGTGCCAGCAGCCGGGGGGCTAGACCCGACAATGAGCAGTTCTTC.